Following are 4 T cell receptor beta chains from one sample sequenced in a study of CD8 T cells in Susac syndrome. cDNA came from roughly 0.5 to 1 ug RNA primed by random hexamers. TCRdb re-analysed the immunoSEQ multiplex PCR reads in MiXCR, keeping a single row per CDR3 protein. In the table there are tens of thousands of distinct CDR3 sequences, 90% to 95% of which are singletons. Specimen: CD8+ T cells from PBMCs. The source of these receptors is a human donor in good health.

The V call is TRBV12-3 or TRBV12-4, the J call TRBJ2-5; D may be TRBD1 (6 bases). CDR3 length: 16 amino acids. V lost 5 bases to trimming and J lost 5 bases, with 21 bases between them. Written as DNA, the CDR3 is TGTGCCAGCAGTCCGTACAGGGATATGTACGGGGAGACCCAGTACTTC. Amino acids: CASSPYRDMYGETQYF.

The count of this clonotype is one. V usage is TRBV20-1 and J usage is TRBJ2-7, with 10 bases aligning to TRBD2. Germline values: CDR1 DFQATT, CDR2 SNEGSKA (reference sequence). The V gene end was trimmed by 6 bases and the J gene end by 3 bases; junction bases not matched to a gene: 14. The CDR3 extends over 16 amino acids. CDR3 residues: CSATPLAGALNYEQYF. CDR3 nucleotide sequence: TGCAGTGCGACCCCCCTAGCGGGGGCGCTTAACTACGAGCAGTACTTC.

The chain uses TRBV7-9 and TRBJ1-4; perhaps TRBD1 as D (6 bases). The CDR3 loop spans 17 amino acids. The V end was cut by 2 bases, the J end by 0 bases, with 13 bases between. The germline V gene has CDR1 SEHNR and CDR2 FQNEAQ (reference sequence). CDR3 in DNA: TGTGCCAGCAGCTTATTGGGGGCTCCAGCAACTAATGAAAAACTGTTTTTT. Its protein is CASSLLGAPATNEKLFF.

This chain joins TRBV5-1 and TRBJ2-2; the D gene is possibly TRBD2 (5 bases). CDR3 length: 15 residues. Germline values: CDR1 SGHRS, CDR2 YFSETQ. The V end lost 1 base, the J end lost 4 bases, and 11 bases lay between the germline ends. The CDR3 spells CASSLTGSGTGELFF. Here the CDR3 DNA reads TGCGCCAGCAGCTTGACGGGGTCTGGCACCGGGGAGCTGTTTTTT.